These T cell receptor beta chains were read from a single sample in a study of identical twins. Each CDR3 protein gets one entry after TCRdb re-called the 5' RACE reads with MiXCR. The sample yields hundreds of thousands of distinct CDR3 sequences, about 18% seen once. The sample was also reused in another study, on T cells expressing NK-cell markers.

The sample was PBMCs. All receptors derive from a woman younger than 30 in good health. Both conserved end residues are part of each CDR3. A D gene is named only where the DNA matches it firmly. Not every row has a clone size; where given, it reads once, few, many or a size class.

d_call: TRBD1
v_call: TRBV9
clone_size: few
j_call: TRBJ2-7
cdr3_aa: CASSVVDRGYEQYF
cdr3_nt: TGTGCCAGCAGCGTAGTCGACAGGGGCTACGAGCAGTACTTC

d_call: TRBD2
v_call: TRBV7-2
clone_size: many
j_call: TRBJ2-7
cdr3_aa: CASSLTGTSGYEQYF
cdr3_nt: TGTGCCAGCAGCTTAACCGGGACTAGCGGCTACGAGCAGTACTTC

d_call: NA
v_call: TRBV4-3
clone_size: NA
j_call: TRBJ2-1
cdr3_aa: CASSPTRPPHEQFF
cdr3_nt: TGCGCCAGCAGCCCCACGAGGCCCCCGCATGAGCAGTTCTTC

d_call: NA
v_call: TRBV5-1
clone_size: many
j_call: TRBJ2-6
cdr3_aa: CASSLGAGANVLTF
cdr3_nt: TGCGCCAGCAGCTTGGGGGCTGGGGCCAACGTCCTGACTTTC

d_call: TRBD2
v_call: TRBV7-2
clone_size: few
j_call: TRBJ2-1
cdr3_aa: CASSSWTSSYNEQFF
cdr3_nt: TGTGCCAGCAGCTCCTGGACTAGCTCCTACAATGAGCAGTTCTTC

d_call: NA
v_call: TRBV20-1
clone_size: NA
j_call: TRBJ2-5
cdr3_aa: CSAAGASRETQYF
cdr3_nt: TGCAGTGCGGCCGGGGCTTCCCGGGAGACCCAGTACTTC

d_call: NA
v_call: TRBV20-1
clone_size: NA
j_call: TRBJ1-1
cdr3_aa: CSAREGGRNTEAFF
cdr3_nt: TGCAGTGCTAGAGAGGGCGGGCGGAACACTGAAGCTTTCTTT

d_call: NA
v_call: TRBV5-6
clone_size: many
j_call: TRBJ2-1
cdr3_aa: CASSPTVASNEQFF
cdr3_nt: TGTGCCAGCAGCCCGACAGTGGCGAGCAATGAGCAGTTCTTC

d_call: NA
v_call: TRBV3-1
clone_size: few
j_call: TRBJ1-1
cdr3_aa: CASSQVSRGTEAFF
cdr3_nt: TGTGCCAGCAGCCAAGTAAGCAGGGGCACTGAAGCTTTCTTT

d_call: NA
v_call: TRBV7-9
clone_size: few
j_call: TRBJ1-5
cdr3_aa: CASSLEGGHNQPQHF
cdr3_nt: TGTGCCAGCAGCTTAGAAGGAGGACACAATCAGCCCCAGCATTTT

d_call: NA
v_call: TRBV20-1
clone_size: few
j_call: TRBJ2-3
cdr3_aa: CSASHRESSTDTQYF
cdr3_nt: TGCAGTGCTAGCCACCGGGAGTCTAGCACAGATACGCAGTATTTT

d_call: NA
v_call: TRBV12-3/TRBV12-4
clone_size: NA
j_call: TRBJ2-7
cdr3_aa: CASSSAGYPYEQYF
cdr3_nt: TGTGCCAGCAGCTCCGCAGGGTACCCCTACGAGCAGTACTTC

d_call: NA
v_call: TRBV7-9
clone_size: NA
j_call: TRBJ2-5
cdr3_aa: CASSPSWGLEETQYF
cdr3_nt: TGTGCCAGCAGCCCTAGTTGGGGGCTTGAAGAGACCCAGTACTTC

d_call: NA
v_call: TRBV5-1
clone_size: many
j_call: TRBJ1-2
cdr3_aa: CASSLTGAGDGYTF
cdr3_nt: TGCGCCAGCAGCCTCACGGGCGCGGGTGATGGCTACACCTTC

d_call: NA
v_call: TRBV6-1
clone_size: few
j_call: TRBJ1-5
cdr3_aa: CASGETFRGHQPQHF
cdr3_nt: TGTGCCAGCGGGGAGACCTTCCGGGGTCATCAGCCCCAGCATTTT

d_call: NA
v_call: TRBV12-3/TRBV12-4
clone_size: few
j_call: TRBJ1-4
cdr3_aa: CASRPQGTNEKLFF
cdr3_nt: TGTGCCAGCAGACCTCAGGGGACTAATGAAAAACTGTTTTTT

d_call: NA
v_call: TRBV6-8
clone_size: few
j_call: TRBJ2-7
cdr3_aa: CAKSVRRTTYEQYF
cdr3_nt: TGTGCCAAAAGCGTAAGACGCACGACCTACGAGCAGTACTTC

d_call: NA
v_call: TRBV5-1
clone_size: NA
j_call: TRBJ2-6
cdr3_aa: CASSIVASSGANVLTF
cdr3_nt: TGCGCCAGCAGCATTGTGGCGAGCTCTGGGGCCAACGTCCTGACTTTC

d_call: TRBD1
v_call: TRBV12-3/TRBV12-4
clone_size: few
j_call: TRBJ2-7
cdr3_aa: CASRTGVEQYF
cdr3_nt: TGTGCCAGCAGGACAGGGGTCGAGCAGTACTTC

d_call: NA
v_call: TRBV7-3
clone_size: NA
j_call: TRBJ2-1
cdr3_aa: CASTPGSPWESNEQFF
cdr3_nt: TGTGCCAGCACGCCGGGGTCGCCCTGGGAGAGCAATGAGCAGTTCTTC

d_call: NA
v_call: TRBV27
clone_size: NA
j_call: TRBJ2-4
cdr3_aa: CASSYRSGSASYF
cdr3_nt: TGTGCCAGCAGCTACCGGTCCGGTTCGGCGTCGTACTTC

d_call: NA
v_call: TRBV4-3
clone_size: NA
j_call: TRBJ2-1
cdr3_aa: CASSQDQGLRANEQFF
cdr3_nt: TGCGCCAGCAGCCAAGATCAGGGACTTAGGGCCAATGAGCAGTTCTTC

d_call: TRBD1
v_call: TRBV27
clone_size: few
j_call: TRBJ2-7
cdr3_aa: CASSLSRGGFEQYF
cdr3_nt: TGTGCCAGCAGCCTTTCTCGAGGGGGCTTCGAGCAGTACTTC

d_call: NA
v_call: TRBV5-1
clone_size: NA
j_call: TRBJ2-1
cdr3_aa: CASRLAGGAGYNEQFF
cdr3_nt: TGCGCCAGCAGACTTGCCGGCGGGGCGGGGTACAATGAGCAGTTCTTC

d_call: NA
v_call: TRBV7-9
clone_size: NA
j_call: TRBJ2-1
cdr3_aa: CASSLEPALSNEQFF
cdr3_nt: TGTGCCAGCAGCTTAGAACCCGCTCTGTCCAATGAGCAGTTCTTC

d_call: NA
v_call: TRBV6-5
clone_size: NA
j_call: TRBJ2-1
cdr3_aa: CASSYGVTSYNEQFF
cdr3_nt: TGTGCCAGCAGTTACGGAGTTACCTCCTACAATGAGCAGTTCTTC

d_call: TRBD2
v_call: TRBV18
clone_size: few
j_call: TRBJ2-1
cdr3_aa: CASSASGYSYNEQFF
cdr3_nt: TGTGCCAGCTCCGCTAGCGGGTACTCCTACAATGAGCAGTTCTTC

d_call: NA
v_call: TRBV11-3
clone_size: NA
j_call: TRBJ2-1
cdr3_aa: CASSLAGRSPYNEQFF
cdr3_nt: TGTGCCAGCAGCTTAGCGGGTAGGAGCCCCTACAATGAGCAGTTCTTC

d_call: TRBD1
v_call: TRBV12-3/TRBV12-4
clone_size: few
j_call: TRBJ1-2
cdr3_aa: CASTQGAFNYGYTF
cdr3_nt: TGTGCCAGCACCCAGGGGGCGTTCAACTATGGCTACACCTTC

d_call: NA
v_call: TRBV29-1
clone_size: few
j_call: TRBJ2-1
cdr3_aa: CSGDIYSYNEQFF
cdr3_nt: TGCAGCGGTGACATTTACTCCTACAATGAGCAGTTCTTC

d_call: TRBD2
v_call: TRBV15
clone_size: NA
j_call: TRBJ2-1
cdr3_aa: CATSSSSGSHYNEQFF
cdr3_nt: TGTGCCACCAGCAGTTCTAGCGGGAGCCACTACAATGAGCAGTTCTTC

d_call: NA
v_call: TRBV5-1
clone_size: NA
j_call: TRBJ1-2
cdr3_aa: CASSLIDSSYGYTF
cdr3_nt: TGCGCCAGCAGCTTGATCGACTCGAGCTATGGCTACACCTTC

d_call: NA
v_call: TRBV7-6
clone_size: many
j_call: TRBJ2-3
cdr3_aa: CASSLMGTSTDTQYF
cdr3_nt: TGTGCCAGCAGCTTGATGGGAACTAGCACAGATACGCAGTATTTT